This T cell receptor (beta chain) was sequenced in a study of OX40 agonist ivuxolimab in advanced cancers. As for the study in general: An anti-OX40 (CD134) antibody with agonistic activity, ivuxolimab, was administered to patients. Patients were approximately 80% male with ages roughly 20 to 90, mean about 60.

Per the germline V gene, CDR1 is MNHEY and CDR2 is SMNVEV (reference sequence). The junction had 8 bases not matched to a gene; V was cut back by 5 bases and J by 2 bases. This CDR3 spans 16 amino acids. Sequenced by immunoSEQ multiplex PCR; TCRdb stores in-frame clones only, minus some. The sample has some 39,000 clones, under 85% seen once. Sampling of blood occurred at baseline, cycle 4 day 1, and cycle 7 day 1. The V and J genes are TRBV27 and TRBJ2-5; 10 bases fit TRBD1. This sequence was found in an adult with an advanced solid tumor such as melanoma, head and neck, liver or kidney cancer. The sample consisted of CD4+ or CD8+ T cells sorted from blood, taken in a trial of the OX40 agonist ivuxolimab. CDR3 bases: TGTGCCAGCAGTCCGGGACCGGGACAGGGGCAAGAGACCCAGTACTTC. Its protein is CASSPGPGQGQETQYF.